The 21 T cell receptor beta chains listed next were all sequenced from one sample in a study of radiotherapy plus CTLA-4 blockade in lung cancer. Clones were sequenced by immunoSEQ multiplex PCR, and TCRdb holds only the in-frame ones, with some missing. This sample has 30,000 to 40,000 clones, with around 85% found just once. Sequencing used peripheral blood, obtained from a patient treated with radiotherapy plus ipilimumab. These receptors were taken from a human donor with non-small cell lung cancer who had stable disease on radiotherapy plus ipilimumab.

The chain combines TRBV19 with TRBJ1-6; 8 bases align to TRBD1. Germline loops: CDR1 LNHDA, CDR2 SQIVND (reference sequence). CDR3 length equals 16 residues. V dropped 4 bases and J dropped 3; count of bases not matched to a gene: 5. The CDR3 here is CASSTGGDGYNSPLHF. In nucleotides, the CDR3 is TGTGCCAGTAGTACAGGGGGCGACGGCTATAATTCACCCCTCCACTTT.

This clone was detected a few times. DNA for the CDR3: TGCGCCAGCAGTCCTACTCAGACAGGGTACCACGAGCAGTACTTC. It is translated as CASSPTQTGYHEQYF. The chain recombines TRBV4-1 with TRBJ2-7; 7 nucleotides match TRBD1. Germline trimming cut 6 bases from V and 5 bases from J; bases unmatched to any gene: 13. CDR3 size: 15 residues. Germline CDR1 and CDR2: MGHRA and YSYEKL.

This sequence joins TRBV28 and TRBJ1-5; TRBD1 agrees at 7 bases. The CDR3 has 15 amino acids. With V trimmed by 6 bases and J by 0 bases, 5 bases remained unmatched. Germline V gives CDR1 MDHEN, CDR2 SYDVKM. CDR3 sequence: CASSLGTASNQPQHF. The CDR3 nucleotides are TGTGCCAGCAGCCTCGGGACAGCTAGCAATCAGCCCCAGCATTTT.

This clone was seen a few times. This chain links TRBV6-1 with TRBJ2-5; D is possibly TRBD2 (6 bases). The CDR3 length is 15 residues. CDR1 and CDR2 (germline): MNHNS, SASEGT. V lost 5 bases, J lost 4 bases, and 17 bases lay in between. The CDR3 DNA reads as TGTGCCAGCAGTATATCGGAGGAGGGCGCAGAGACCCAGTACTTC. It yields the protein CASSISEEGAETQYF.

This clone was detected only once. This chain connects TRBV9 to TRBJ2-1; TRBD2 matches at 9 bases. Trimming at V came to 0 bases and at J to 9 bases, leaving 4 bases not matched to a gene. The V gene's germline CDR1 is SGDLS and CDR2 YYNGEE. The CDR3 runs to 14 residues. CDR3 nucleotides: TGTGCCAGCAGCGTAGGCGGGAGGGCTGGTGAGCAGTTCTTC. It codes for CASSVGGRAGEQFF.

The chain combines TRBV4-1 with TRBJ1-3; D possibly corresponds to TRBD1 (5 bases). Looked up from germline, CDR1 is MGHRA and CDR2 is YSYEKL. The V end lost 1 base, the J end lost 0 bases, and 13 bases lay between the germline ends. There are 17 residues in the CDR3. CDR3 region: CASSQGPQGSSGNTIYF. In nucleotides, the CDR3 is TGCGCCAGCAGCCAAGGTCCCCAGGGCTCCTCTGGAAACACCATATATTTT.

The rearrangement uses TRBV2 and TRBJ1-1; the match to TRBD1 covers 7 bases. J was trimmed by 1 base and V by 2 bases; bases with no gene match: 4. From germline, CDR1 is SNHLY and CDR2 FYNNEI. This CDR3 region has 15 residues. The CDR3 DNA follows: TGTGCCAGCAGTGAAAGGGCAGGGGGGAACACTGAAGCTTTCTTT. This encodes CASSERAGGNTEAFF.

DNA of the CDR3: TGTGCCAGCTCACCAGCGACAGGTTACGAGCAGTACTTC. Translating it yields CASSPATGYEQYF. The chain carries TRBV18 and TRBJ2-7, with a weak D call TRBD1 (6 bases). This CDR3 has 13 amino acids. Germline V gene lookup returns CDR1 KGHSH and CDR2 LQKENI. V gave up 2 bases and J gave up 4 bases, with 9 bases separating them.

The V and J genes are TRBV5-1 and TRBJ2-7; 10 nucleotides match TRBD1. The CDR3 length is 15 residues. CDR1 and CDR2 from the germline V gene are SGHRS and YFSETQ. Trimming cost V 4 bases and J 6 bases; bases outside gene matches: 10. The CDR3 sequence: CASSPTGTGVVEQYF. As DNA, the CDR3 is TGCGCCAGCAGCCCCACCGGGACAGGGGTGGTCGAGCAGTACTTC.

V usage is TRBV11-2 and J usage is TRBJ2-7; tentative D call: TRBD1 (5 bases). Germline V gives CDR1 SGHAT, CDR2 FQNNGV. The germline V and J ends were trimmed by 4 bases and 4 bases, with 14 bases remaining between them. The CDR3 has 14 amino acids. In DNA form, the CDR3 reads TGTGCCAGCAGCTCTACCATCGACAGATACGAGCAGTACTTC. It is translated as CASSSTIDRYEQYF.

In this sample, this clone turned up once. V and J are TRBV28 and TRBJ2-1; 8 nucleotides agree with TRBD2. Germline CDR1 is MDHEN and CDR2 is SYDVKM. V was clipped by 5 bases and J by 4 bases; unmatched bases: 13. The CDR3 sequence is 17 residues long. As DNA, the CDR3 is TGTGCCAGCAGTGGGACTAGGCGGGGCGTGACATACAATGAGCAGTTCTTC. Translating gives CASSGTRRGVTYNEQFF.

The chain links TRBV6-4 to TRBJ1-5; 9 nucleotides agree with TRBD1. V lost 3 bases and J lost 1; bases outside the gene matches: 1. The length of the CDR3 is 15 residues. Germline values: CDR1 MRHNA, CDR2 SNTAGT. CDR3 bases: TGTGCCAGCAGTGAAACAGGGGGCAGCAATCAGCCCCAGCATTTT. It is translated as CASSETGGSNQPQHF.

The chain combines TRBV7-9 with TRBJ1-4, with D possibly TRBD1 on 5 matching bases. The CDR3 length is 18 residues. V was trimmed by 1 base and J by 0 bases, leaving 15 bases between them. Looked up from germline, CDR1 is SEHNR and CDR2 is FQNEAQ (reference sequence). The CDR3 reads CASSLVGRALPTNEKLFF. CDR3 bases: TGTGCCAGCAGCTTAGTTGGCAGGGCCCTACCAACTAATGAAAAACTGTTTTTT.

This CDR3 reads CATSGSRGSDQPQHF. CDR3 sequence (DNA): TGTGCCACCAGCGGATCAAGGGGCTCCGATCAGCCCCAGCATTTT. The rearrangement joins TRBV15 to TRBJ1-5, with D tentatively TRBD1 (5 bases). From germline, CDR1 is LNHNV and CDR2 YYDKDF (reference sequence). The CDR3 sequence is 15 residues long. V gave up 5 bases and J gave up 5 bases, with 16 bases separating them.

The CDR3 protein is CASSAGQGAYEQYF. The CDR3 region has the DNA TGTGCCAGCAGCGCCGGACAGGGGGCCTACGAGCAGTACTTC. The chain has TRBV7-9 and TRBJ2-7; 10 positions match TRBD1. After removal of 5 bases from V and 2 bases from J, the junction contained 3 bases not matched to a gene. This CDR3 has 14 residues. CDR1 is SEHNR, CDR2 FQNEAQ, per germline (reference sequence).

The chain couples TRBV5-4 to TRBJ2-3; 10 bases match TRBD2. V lost 5 bases and J lost 2; bases outside the gene matches: 11. Germline lookup yields CDR1 SGHNT and CDR2 YYREEE (reference sequence). The CDR3 loop spans 17 amino acids. In DNA form, the CDR3 reads TGTGCCAGCAGTGATATAGCGGGAGGAGGTGACACAGATACGCAGTATTTT. Protein product: CASSDIAGGGDTDTQYF.

In DNA form, the CDR3 reads TGTGCCAGCAAGGGGGAGTACAATGAGCAGTTCTTC. Its translation is CASKGEYNEQFF. The gene calls are TRBV27 and TRBJ2-1; D possibly corresponds to TRBD1 (6 bases). Trimming removed 7 bases from V and 4 bases from J, with 8 bases in between. Germline CDR1 MNHEY, CDR2 SMNVEV (reference sequence). The CDR3 has 12 residues.

V is TRBV28 and J is TRBJ2-1; 8 positions match TRBD2. The junction had 12 bases not matched to a gene; V was cut back by 7 bases and J by 7 bases. The germline V gene has CDR1 MDHEN and CDR2 SYDVKM. This CDR3 region has 15 residues. The CDR3 protein is CASTRGGRILNEQFF. CDR3 DNA: TGTGCCAGCACCCGTGGCGGGAGGATTTTGAATGAGCAGTTCTTC.

This chain uses TRBV19 with TRBJ1-1; 8 positions agree with TRBD1. The V gene end was trimmed by 2 bases and the J gene end by 0 bases; junction bases not matched to a gene: 5. Germline CDR1 is LNHDA and CDR2 is SQIVND (reference sequence). This CDR3 has 16 amino acids. CDR3 in DNA: TGTGCCAGTAGTATAAGGGGCAGGGGGCTGAACACTGAAGCTTTCTTT. It is translated as CASSIRGRGLNTEAFF.

This clone has a single count. V gene TRBV10-1 combines with J gene TRBJ2-5; D possibly corresponds to TRBD1 (5 bases). V was pared by 3 bases and J by 5 bases, with 16 bases between. This CDR3 comprises 15 residues. Looked up from germline, CDR1 is WNHNN and CDR2 is SYGVQD (reference sequence). CDR3 in amino acids: CASSDPGNGSETQYF. The CDR3 DNA reads as TGCGCCAGCAGTGACCCAGGGAATGGATCGGAGACCCAGTACTTC.

The chain couples TRBV6-6 to TRBJ1-1, with D possibly matching TRBD1 (5 bases). Germline CDR1 is MNHNY and CDR2 is SVGAGI (reference sequence). The CDR3 contains 14 residues. Trimming shortened V by 2 bases and J by 5 bases, and 12 bases separated the two germline ends. The CDR3 loop reads CASSYPGGGTEAFF. In DNA, the CDR3 is TGTGCCAGCAGTTACCCCGGGGGGGGAACTGAAGCTTTCTTT.